This T cell receptor (beta chain) was recorded in a study of CD8+ T cells in alopecia areata. This CDR3 comprises 13 residues. The V gene's germline CDR1 is SQVTM and CDR2 ANQGSEA. The J segment lost 3 bases and the V segment lost 5 bases, leaving 5 bases of the junction unmatched. The sorting of PBMCs gave CD4+ and CD8+ T cells. cDNA reverse transcribed from extracted RNA served as the sequencing template. The protocol was immunoSEQ multiplex PCR, while the TCRdb copy is restricted to in-frame clones and leaves out a portion. The sample carries roughly 250,000 clones, about 68% recorded once. This chain connects TRBV29-1 to TRBJ2-7, with 9 bases lining up with TRBD1. This TCR derives from a human donor with alopecia areata. Sample: CD4+ T cells sorted from blood, taken at week 0. The CDR3 DNA follows: TGCAGCGTTTCCGGGACAGGGATCTACGAGCAGTACTTC. It translates to CSVSGTGIYEQYF.